The clone carrying this T cell receptor (beta chain) was counted a few times. Measured with immunoSEQ multiplex PCR; TCRdb has only the in-frame clones, and not every one. The data contain approximately 70,000 clones, around nine tenths of them singletons. The sample belongs to a study of blood T cell repertoires in COVID-19. This receptor was identified in a woman aged 18-30 years with acute or convalescent COVID-19. Specimen: peripheral blood.

The CDR3 nucleotides are TGTGCCGGCCGGAACGGCGAGGCCGGGGAGCTGTTTTTT. Amino acid sequence: CAGRNGEAGELFF. The chain couples TRBV28 to TRBJ2-2; D is unclear. With 11 bases removed from V and 6 bases from J, the gap between germline ends came to 16 bases. The CDR3 totals 13 residues. Looked up from germline, CDR1 is MDHEN and CDR2 is SYDVKM.